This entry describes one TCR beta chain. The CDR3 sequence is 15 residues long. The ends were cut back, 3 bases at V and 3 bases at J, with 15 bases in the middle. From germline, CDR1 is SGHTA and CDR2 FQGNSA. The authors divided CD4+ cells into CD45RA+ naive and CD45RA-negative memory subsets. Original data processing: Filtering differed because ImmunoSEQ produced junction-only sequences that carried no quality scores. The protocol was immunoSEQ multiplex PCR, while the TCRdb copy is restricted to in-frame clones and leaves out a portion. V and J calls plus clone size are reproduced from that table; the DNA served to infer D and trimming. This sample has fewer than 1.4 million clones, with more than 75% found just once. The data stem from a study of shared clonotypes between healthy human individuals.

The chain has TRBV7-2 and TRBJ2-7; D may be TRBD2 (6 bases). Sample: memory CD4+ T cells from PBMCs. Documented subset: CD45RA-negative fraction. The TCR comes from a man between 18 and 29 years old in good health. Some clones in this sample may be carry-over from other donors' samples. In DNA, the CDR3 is TGTGCCAGCAGCTTTGGGGGAGGCCTTAACTACGAGCAGTACTTC. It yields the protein CASSFGGGLNYEQYF. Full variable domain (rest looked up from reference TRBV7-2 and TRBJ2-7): GAGVSQSPSNKVTEKGKDVELRCDPISGHTALYWYRQSLGQGLEFLIYFQGNSAPDKSGLPSDRFSAERTGGSVSTLTIQRTQQEDSAVYLCASSFGGGLNYEQYFGPGTRLTVT.